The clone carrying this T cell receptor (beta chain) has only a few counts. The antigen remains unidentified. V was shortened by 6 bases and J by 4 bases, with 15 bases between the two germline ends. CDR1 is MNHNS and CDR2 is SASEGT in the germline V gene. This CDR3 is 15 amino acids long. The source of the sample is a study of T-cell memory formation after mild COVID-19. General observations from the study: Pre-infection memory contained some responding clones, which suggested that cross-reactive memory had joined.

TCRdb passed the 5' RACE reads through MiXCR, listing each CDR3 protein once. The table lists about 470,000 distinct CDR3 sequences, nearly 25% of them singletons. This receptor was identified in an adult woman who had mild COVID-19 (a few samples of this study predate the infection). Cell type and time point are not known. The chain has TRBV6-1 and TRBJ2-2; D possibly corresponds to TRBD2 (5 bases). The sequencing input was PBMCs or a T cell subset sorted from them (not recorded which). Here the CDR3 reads CASSDTSGATGELFF. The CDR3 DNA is TGTGCCAGCAGCGATACCAGCGGTGCCACCGGGGAGCTGTTTTTT.